Below, 11 T cell receptor beta chains from the same sample are listed, as sequenced in a study of vaccination and CD4 T cells after COVID-19 (dated by TCRdb to between 2022 and 2023). Explained via the paper, the treatment or condition label denotes: 10-day PBMC culture with coronavirus spike peptide pools or control peptides (ViraFEST assay). Library preparation was by PCR. The listed sequencing device is Illumina iSeq 100. At the Johns Hopkins FTIC core, DNA from the cultured CD4+ T cells underwent TCR sequencing with the Oncomine TCR Beta short-read assay. Using fastp at Q25 and MiXCR, TCRdb reprocessed the public reads and kept productive beta chains. Identical CDR3 protein sequences are pooled into one entry, listed with their most common genes and DNA. Across this sample there are some 15,000 distinct CDR3 sequences, with 40% to 60% seen only once. Clones ranked in the top ten supply roughly 7.8% of the sample.

Their recognized antigens are unknown. Sequenced: CD4+ T cells from blood, cultured in vitro. All receptors derive from a human donor who had recovered from COVID-19.

This clonotype was seen more than once but under ten times. J is TRBJ2-3 and V is TRBV27; D unresolved. V was shortened by 4 bases and J by 4 bases, with 3 bases between the two germline ends. The germline gives CDR1 MNHEY, CDR2 SMNVEV (reference sequence). This CDR3 is built from 11 residues. Here the CDR3 reads CASSSPDTQYF. The DNA for the CDR3 is TGTGCCAGCAGTTCACCAGATACGCAGTATTTT.

The chain links TRBV20-1 to TRBJ1-5; possibly TRBD1 for D (5 bases). The CDR3 covers 16 residues. Per germline, CDR1 DFQATT and CDR2 SNEGSKA (reference sequence). The V and J ends lost 0 bases and 4 bases respectively, with 16 bases between them. The DNA of the CDR3 is TGCAGTGCTAGAGATTGGGGCGGGCCTTCGAATCAGCCCCAGCATTTT. This codes for CSARDWGGPSNQPQHF.

This clonotype was observed a few times. The rearrangement joins TRBV6-1 to TRBJ2-3, with 8 nucleotides matching TRBD2. With 3 bases clipped from V and 5 bases from J, the junction kept 7 bases outside the gene matches. CDR1 is MNHNS and CDR2 is SASEGT in the germline V gene. The CDR3 runs 15 residues. CDR3 sequence reads: CASSDEAGEVDTQYF. The CDR3 DNA reads TGTGCCAGCAGTGACGAAGCGGGAGAGGTAGATACGCAGTATTTT.

The V and J genes are TRBV6-1 and TRBJ2-7, with TRBD1 matching over 7 bases. This CDR3 comprises 15 residues. CDR1 MNHNS and CDR2 SASEGT come from the germline V gene. V shed 6 bases and J 4 bases; nucleotides not matched to a gene: 12. CDR3 nucleotide sequence: TGTGCCAGCAGGGACAGGTGGGCAGAAGCATACGAGCAGTACTTC. It yields the protein CASRDRWAEAYEQYF.

V gene TRBV4-1 combines with J gene TRBJ2-1, with 10 bases lining up with TRBD2. The CDR3 sequence is 16 residues long. The J segment lost 4 bases and the V segment lost 0 bases, leaving 3 bases of the junction unmatched. Germline loops: CDR1 MGHRA, CDR2 YSYEKL. As DNA, the CDR3 is TGCGCCAGCAGCCAAGACCGACTAGCGGGTTACAATGAGCAGTTCTTC. Amino acids: CASSQDRLAGYNEQFF.

The rearrangement joins TRBV20-1 to TRBJ1-2, with TRBD1 identical over 7 bases. J gave up 2 bases and V 1 base, and 4 bases lay outside the gene matches. Germline-derived CDR1 and CDR2 are DFQATT and SNEGSKA (reference sequence). The CDR3 is 14 residues long. The CDR3 nucleotides are TGCAGTGCTAGAGGAGGGGGCACGAACTATGGCTACACCTTC. Translated, it gives CSARGGGTNYGYTF.

This clonotype was seen only a few times. An end of the junction does not agree with germline; a read error may underlie this. The V and J genes are TRBV27 and TRBJ2-5; tentative D call: TRBD1 (5 bases). The germline V gene has CDR1 MNHEY and CDR2 SMNVEV (reference sequence). CDR3 length: 15 amino acids. The CDR3 loop reads CASSLDRQPQETQYF. The CDR3 DNA is TGTGCCAGTAGTTTGGATCGACAGCCACAAGAGACCCAGTACTTC.

The chain couples TRBV28 to TRBJ1-2; D uncertain. This CDR3 contains 14 residues. V was pared by 6 bases and J by 1 base, with 12 bases between. CDR1 is MDHEN, CDR2 SYDVKM, per germline. CDR3 protein: CASSLGPSNYGYTF. CDR3 nucleotide sequence: TGTGCCAGCAGCCTCGGACCGAGTAACTATGGCTACACCTTC.

The CDR3 nucleotides are TGCAGTGCTAGAGGGCCCCCCGTTCTAGGCAATGAGCAGTTCTTC. It specifies CSARGPPVLGNEQFF. The gene calls are TRBV20-1 and TRBJ2-1; D gene ambiguous. The CDR3 has 15 amino acids. V lost 1 base and J lost 6, with 16 bases in between. In germline, CDR1 is DFQATT, CDR2 SNEGSKA (reference sequence).

The chain is built from TRBV4-3 and TRBJ1-2, with TRBD1 matching 7 bases. V was clipped by 0 bases and J by 1 base; unmatched bases: 11. This CDR3 is built from 18 residues. CDR1 LGHNA and CDR2 YSLEER come from the germline V gene. The CDR3 reads CASSQEEGTAVFNYGYTF. CDR3 nucleotide sequence: TGCGCCAGCAGCCAAGAGGAGGGGACAGCGGTCTTTAACTATGGCTACACCTTC.

This clonotype was observed a single time. Mismatch with germline at one junction end may stem from a read error. J is TRBJ2-7 and V is TRBV7-8; TRBD1 matches at 11 bases. In germline, CDR1 is SGHVS, CDR2 FQNEAQ. The CDR3 runs to 14 residues. The CDR3 DNA is TGTGTCAGCAGCTGGACAGGGGGCAGGGACGAGCAGTACTTC. Residues: CVSSWTGGRDEQYF.